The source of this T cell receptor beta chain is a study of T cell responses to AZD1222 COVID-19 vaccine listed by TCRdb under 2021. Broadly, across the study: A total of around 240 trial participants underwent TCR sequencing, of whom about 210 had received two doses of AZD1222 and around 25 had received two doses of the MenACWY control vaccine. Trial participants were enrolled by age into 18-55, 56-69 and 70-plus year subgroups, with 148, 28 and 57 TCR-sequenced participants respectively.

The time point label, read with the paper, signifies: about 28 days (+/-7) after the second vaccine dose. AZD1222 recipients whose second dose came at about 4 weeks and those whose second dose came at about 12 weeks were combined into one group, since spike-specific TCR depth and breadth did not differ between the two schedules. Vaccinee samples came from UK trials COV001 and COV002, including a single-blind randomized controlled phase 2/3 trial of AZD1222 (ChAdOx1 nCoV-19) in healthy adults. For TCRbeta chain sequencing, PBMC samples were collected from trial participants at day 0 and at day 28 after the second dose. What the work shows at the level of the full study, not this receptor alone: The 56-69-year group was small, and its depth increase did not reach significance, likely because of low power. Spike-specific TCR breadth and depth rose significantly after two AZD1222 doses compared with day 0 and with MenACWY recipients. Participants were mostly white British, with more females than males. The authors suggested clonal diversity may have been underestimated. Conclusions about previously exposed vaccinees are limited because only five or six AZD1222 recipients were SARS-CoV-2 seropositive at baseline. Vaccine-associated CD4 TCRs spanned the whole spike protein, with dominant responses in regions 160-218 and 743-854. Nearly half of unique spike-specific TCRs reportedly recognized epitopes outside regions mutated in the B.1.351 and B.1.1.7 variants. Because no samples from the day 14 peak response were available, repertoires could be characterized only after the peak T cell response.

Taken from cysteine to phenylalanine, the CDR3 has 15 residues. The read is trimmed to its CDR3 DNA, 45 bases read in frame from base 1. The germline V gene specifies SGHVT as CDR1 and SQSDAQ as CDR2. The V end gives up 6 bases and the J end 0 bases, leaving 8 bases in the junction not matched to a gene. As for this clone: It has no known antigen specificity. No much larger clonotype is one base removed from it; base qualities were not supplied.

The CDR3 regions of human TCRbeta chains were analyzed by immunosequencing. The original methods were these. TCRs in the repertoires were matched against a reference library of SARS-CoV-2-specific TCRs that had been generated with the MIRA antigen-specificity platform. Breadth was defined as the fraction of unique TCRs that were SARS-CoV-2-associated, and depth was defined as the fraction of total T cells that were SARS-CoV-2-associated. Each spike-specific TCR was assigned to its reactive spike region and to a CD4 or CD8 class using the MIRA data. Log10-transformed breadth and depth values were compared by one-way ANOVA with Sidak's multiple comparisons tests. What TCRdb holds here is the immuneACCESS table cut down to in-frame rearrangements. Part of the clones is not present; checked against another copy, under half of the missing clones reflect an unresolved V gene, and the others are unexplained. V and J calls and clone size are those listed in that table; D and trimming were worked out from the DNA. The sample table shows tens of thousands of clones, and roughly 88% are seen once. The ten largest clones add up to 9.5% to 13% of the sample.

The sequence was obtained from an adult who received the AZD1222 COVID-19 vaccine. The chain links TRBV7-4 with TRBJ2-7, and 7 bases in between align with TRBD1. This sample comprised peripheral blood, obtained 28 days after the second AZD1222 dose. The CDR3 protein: CASRPTGPYSYEQYF. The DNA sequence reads TGTGCCAGCAGACCGACAGGGCCCTACTCCTACGAGCAGTACTTC.